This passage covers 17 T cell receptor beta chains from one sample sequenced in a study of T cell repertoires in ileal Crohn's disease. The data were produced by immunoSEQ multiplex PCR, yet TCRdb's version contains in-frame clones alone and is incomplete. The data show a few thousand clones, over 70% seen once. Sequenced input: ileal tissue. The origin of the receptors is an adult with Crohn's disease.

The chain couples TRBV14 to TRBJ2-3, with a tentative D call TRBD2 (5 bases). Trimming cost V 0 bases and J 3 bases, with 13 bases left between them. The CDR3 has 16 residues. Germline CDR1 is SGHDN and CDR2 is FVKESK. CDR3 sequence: CASSQEKGVRTDTQYF. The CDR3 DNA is TGTGCCAGCAGCCAAGAGAAGGGAGTAAGGACAGATACGCAGTATTTT.

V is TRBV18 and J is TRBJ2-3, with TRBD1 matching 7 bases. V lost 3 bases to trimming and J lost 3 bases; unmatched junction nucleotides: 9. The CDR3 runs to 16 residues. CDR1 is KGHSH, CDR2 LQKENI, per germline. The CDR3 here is CASSPPTGFRTDTQYF. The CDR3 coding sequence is TGTGCCAGCTCACCTCCGACAGGGTTCAGAACAGATACGCAGTATTTT.

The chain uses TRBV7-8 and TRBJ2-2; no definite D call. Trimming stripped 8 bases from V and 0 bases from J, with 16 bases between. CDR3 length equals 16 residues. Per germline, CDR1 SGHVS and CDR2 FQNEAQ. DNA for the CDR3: TGTGCCAGCGAGCGTTCTGCGGTCGCGAACACCGGGGAGCTGTTTTTT. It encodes CASERSAVANTGELFF.

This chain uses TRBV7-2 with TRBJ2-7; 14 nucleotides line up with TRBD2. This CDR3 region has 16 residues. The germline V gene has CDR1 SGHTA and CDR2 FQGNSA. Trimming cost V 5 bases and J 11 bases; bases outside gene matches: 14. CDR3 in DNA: TGTGCCAGCAGCCCAGAAGGGACTAGCGGGGGACGTGGGGAGTACTTC. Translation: CASSPEGTSGGRGEYF.

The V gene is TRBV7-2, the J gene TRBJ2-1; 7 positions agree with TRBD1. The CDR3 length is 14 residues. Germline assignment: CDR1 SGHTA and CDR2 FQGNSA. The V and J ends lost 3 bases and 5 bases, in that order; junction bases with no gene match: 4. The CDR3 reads CASSLRQGNNEQFF. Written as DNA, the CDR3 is TGTGCCAGCAGCTTGCGACAGGGAAACAATGAGCAGTTCTTC.

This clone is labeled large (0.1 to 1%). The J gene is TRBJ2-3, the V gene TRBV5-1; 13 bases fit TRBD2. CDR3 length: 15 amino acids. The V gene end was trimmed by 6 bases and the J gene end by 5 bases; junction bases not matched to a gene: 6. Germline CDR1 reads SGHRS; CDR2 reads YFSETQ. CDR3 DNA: TGCGCCAGCATCGGACTAGCGGGAGTTAGAGATACGCAGTATTTT. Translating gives CASIGLAGVRDTQYF.

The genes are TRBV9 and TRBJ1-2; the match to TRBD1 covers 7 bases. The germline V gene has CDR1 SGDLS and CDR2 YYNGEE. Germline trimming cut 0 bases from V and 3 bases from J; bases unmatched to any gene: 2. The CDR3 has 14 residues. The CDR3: CASSVGDSHYGYTF. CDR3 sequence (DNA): TGTGCCAGCAGCGTAGGGGACAGCCACTATGGCTACACCTTC.

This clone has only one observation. The CDR3 DNA follows: TGTGCCAGCAGCCCGGGACAGGGCAACGTCCTGACTTTC. Amino acid sequence: CASSPGQGNVLTF. V and J are TRBV7-9 and TRBJ2-6, with TRBD1 matching 9 bases. The CDR3 covers 13 residues. After removal of 5 bases from V and 9 bases from J, the junction contained 2 bases not matched to a gene. Germline values: CDR1 SEHNR, CDR2 FQNEAQ (reference sequence). The full variable domain, in which reference TRBV7-9 and TRBJ2-6 provide the parts outside the CDR3, is DTGVSQNPRHKITKRGQNVTFRCDPISEHNRLYWYRQTLGQGPEFLTYFQNEAQLEKSRLLSDRFSAERPKGSFSTLEIQRTEQGDSAMYLCASSPGQGNVLTFGAGSRLTVL.

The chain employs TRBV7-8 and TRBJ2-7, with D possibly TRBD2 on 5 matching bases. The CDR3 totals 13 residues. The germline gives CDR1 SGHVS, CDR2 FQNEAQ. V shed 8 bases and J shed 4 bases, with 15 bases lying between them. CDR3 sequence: CASAGQDEYEQYF. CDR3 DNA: TGTGCCAGCGCGGGTCAGGACGAGTACGAGCAGTACTTC.

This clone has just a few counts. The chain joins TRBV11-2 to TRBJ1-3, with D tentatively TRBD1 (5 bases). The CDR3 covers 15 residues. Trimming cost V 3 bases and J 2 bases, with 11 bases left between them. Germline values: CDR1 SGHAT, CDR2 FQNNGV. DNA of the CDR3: TGTGCCAGCAGCTTTCAGGGCTCCGCTGGAAACACCATATATTTT. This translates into CASSFQGSAGNTIYF.

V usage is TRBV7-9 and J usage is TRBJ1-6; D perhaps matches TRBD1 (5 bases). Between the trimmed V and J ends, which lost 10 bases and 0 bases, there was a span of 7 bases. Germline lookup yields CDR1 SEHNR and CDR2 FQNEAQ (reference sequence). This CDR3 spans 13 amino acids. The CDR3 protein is CATDSSYNSPLHF. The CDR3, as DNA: TGTGCCACCGACAGCTCCTATAATTCACCCCTCCACTTT.

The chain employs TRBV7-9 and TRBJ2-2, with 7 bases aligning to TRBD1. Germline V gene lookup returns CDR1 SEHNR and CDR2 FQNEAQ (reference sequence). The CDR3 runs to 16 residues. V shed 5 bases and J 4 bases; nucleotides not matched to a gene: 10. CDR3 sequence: CASSLKGQRITGELFF. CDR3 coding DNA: TGTGCCAGCAGCCTCAAGGGACAGCGGATCACCGGGGAGCTGTTTTTT.

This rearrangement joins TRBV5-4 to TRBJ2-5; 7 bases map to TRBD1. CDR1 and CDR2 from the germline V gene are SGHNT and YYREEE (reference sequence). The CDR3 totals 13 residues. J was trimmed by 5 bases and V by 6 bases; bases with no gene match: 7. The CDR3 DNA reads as TGTGCCAGCACCGTAGACAGGGTCGAGACCCAGTACTTC. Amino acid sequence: CASTVDRVETQYF.

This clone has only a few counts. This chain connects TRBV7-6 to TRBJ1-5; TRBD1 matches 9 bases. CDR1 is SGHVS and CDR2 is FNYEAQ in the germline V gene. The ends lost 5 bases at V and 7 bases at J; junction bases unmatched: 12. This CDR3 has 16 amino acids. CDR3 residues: CASSPLPGQGGQPQHF. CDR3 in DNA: TGTGCCAGCAGCCCCCTCCCGGGACAGGGCGGACAGCCCCAGCATTTT.

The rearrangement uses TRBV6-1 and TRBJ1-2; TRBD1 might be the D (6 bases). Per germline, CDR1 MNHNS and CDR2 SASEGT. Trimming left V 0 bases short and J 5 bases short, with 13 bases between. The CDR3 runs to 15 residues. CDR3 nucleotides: TGTGCCAGCAGTGAAGCGGCAGGGGCAACATATGGCTACACCTTC. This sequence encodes CASSEAAGATYGYTF.

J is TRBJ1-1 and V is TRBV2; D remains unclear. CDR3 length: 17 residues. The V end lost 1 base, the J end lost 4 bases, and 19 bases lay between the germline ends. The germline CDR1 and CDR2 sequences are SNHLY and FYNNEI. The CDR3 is CASSEVLGLGRSTEAFF. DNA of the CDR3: TGTGCCAGCAGTGAAGTATTGGGCCTAGGGAGAAGCACTGAAGCTTTCTTT.

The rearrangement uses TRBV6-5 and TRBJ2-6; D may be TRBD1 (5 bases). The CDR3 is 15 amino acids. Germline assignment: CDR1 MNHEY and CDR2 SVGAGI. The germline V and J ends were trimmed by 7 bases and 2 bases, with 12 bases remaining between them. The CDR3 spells CASIKTGPGANVLTF. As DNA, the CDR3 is TGTGCCAGCATTAAAACAGGTCCTGGGGCCAACGTCCTGACTTTC.